These 29 T cell receptor beta chains came from one sample sequenced in a study of T cell changes during pregnancy in multiple sclerosis. The table came from immunoSEQ multiplex PCR; TCRdb's copy has only in-frame clones and leaves some out. The table lists 55,000 to 80,000 clones, about 93% of them singletons. The sample here was CD8+ T cells from peripheral blood mononuclear cells, taken in the second trimester of pregnancy. The origin of the receptors is a female donor with multiple sclerosis, enrolled in a pregnancy study.

This chain joins TRBV6-1 and TRBJ2-1; TRBD2 matches at 14 bases. The CDR3 length is 17 residues. Germline loops: CDR1 MNHNS, CDR2 SASEGT. V lost 4 bases, J lost 7 bases, and 9 bases stayed unmatched. For the CDR3, the DNA is TGTGCCAGCAGTGCGACGACTAGCGGGAGGGCGGGAAATGAGCAGTTCTTC. This sequence encodes CASSATTSGRAGNEQFF.

This chain uses TRBV6-1 with TRBJ2-2; D gene unclear. Germline V gene sequence: CDR1 MNHNS, CDR2 SASEGT. The CDR3 covers 11 residues. Between the trimmed V and J ends, which lost 8 bases and 8 bases, there was a span of 9 bases. In DNA form, the CDR3 reads TGTGCCAGCTCCTTAGTAGGGGAGCTGTTTTTT. Its translation: CASSLVGELFF.

The CDR3 reads CASSLRSSGGYNEQFF. As DNA, the CDR3 is TGTGCCAGCAGCTTACGCTCTAGCGGAGGTTACAATGAGCAGTTCTTC. The chain has TRBV5-6 and TRBJ2-1; TRBD2 agrees at 7 bases. CDR3 length: 16 amino acids. Trimming cost V 2 bases and J 4 bases; bases outside gene matches: 9. CDR1 and CDR2 (germline): SGHDT, YYEEEE.

This chain connects TRBV27 to TRBJ2-7; 11 bases match TRBD1. Trimming took 6 bases from V and 6 from J; bases not matched to a gene: 7. The germline gives CDR1 MNHEY, CDR2 SMNVEV (reference sequence). The CDR3 extends over 14 amino acids. CDR3 region: CASRVDRGLGEQYF. CDR3 nucleotides: TGTGCCAGCAGAGTGGACAGGGGGCTTGGCGAGCAGTACTTC.

This chain connects TRBV25-1 to TRBJ2-3; D call uncertain. The length of the CDR3 is 10 residues. Trimming removed 4 bases from V and 14 bases from J, with 10 bases in between. The V gene's germline CDR1 is MGHDK and CDR2 SYGVNS. This CDR3 reads CASSALSVYF. The CDR3 DNA reads TGTGCCAGCAGTGCCCTGTCGGTGTATTTT.

This clone appeared a few times. The V and J genes are TRBV25-1 and TRBJ2-2; D uncertain. V was cut by 4 bases and J by 3 bases, with 9 bases left in between. The CDR3 sequence is 14 residues long. Germline assignment: CDR1 MGHDK and CDR2 SYGVNS. The CDR3 reads CASSVAGYTGELFF. The DNA for the CDR3 is TGTGCCAGCAGTGTTGCCGGTTACACCGGGGAGCTGTTTTTT.

The chain has TRBV10-2 and TRBJ2-5, with a possible D match to TRBD2 (6 bases). Germline-derived CDR1 and CDR2 are WSHSY and SAAADI. CDR3 size: 13 residues. The germline V and J ends were trimmed by 7 bases and 4 bases, with 13 bases remaining between them. DNA for the CDR3: TGCGCCAGCACTGCGGGGTTCCGAGAGACCCAGTACTTC. Protein: CASTAGFRETQYF.

The V gene is TRBV6-4, the J gene TRBJ2-1, with TRBD2 matching over 12 bases. The CDR3 has 15 amino acids. Germline CDR1 is MRHNA and CDR2 is SNTAGT. J was trimmed by 6 bases and V by 5 bases; bases with no gene match: 5. CDR3 sequence (DNA): TGTGCCAGCAGTTTGACTAGCGGGAGCGCCAATGAGCAGTTCTTC. Its translation: CASSLTSGSANEQFF.

The gene calls are TRBV7-8 and TRBJ1-1; 8 bases line up with TRBD1. V was pared by 5 bases and J by 5 bases, with 10 bases of the junction left unmatched. The CDR3 is 15 residues long. Germline loops: CDR1 SGHVS, CDR2 FQNEAQ. CDR3 sequence reads: CASSHPATGVTEAFF. The CDR3 bases are TGTGCCAGCAGCCACCCGGCGACAGGGGTAACTGAAGCTTTCTTT.

This chain uses TRBV27 with TRBJ2-1; a possible D gene is TRBD1 (6 bases). CDR1 is MNHEY, CDR2 SMNVEV, per germline (reference sequence). This CDR3 contains 13 residues. V dropped 3 bases and J dropped 9 bases, with 12 bases sitting between them. The CDR3 reads CASSFTGMGEQFF. DNA of the CDR3: TGTGCCAGCAGTTTCACAGGGATGGGTGAGCAGTTCTTC.

The chain combines TRBV13 with TRBJ2-7; 8 positions agree with TRBD2. This CDR3 is 15 amino acids long. CDR1 is PRHDT and CDR2 is FYEKMQ in the germline V gene (reference sequence). J was trimmed by 3 bases and V by 5 bases; bases with no gene match: 9. DNA for the CDR3: TGTGCCAGCAGCAAACCCAGCGGGAGCGACTACGAGCAGTACTTC. Protein product: CASSKPSGSDYEQYF.

The J gene is TRBJ2-7, the V gene TRBV12-5; 7 nucleotides line up with TRBD1. CDR1 and CDR2 from the germline V gene are LGHNT and FRNRAP. Germline trimming cut 0 bases from V and 3 bases from J; bases unmatched to any gene: 5. The CDR3 is 15 amino acids. DNA for the CDR3: TGTGCTAGTGGTTTGGTACAGGGGACACACTACGAGCAGTACTTC. It encodes CASGLVQGTHYEQYF. The full variable domain, completed using reference TRBV12-5 and TRBJ2-7, is DARVTQTPRHKVTEMGQEVTMRCQPILGHNTVFWYRQTMMQGLELLAYFRNRAPLDDSGMPKDRFSAEMPDATLATLKIQPSEPRDSAVYFCASGLVQGTHYEQYFGPGTRLTVT.

The chain is built from TRBV13 and TRBJ2-3; weak D call: TRBD2 (7 bases). CDR3 length: 15 residues. Germline V gene lookup returns CDR1 PRHDT and CDR2 FYEKMQ (reference sequence). Deletions cut 8 bases from V and 0 bases from J, with 15 bases between. The CDR3 is CASALRGGSTDTQYF. The CDR3 DNA sequence: TGTGCCAGCGCGCTCAGGGGAGGGAGCACAGATACGCAGTATTTT.

The chain recombines TRBV25-1 with TRBJ2-3; D may be TRBD1 (6 bases). V gave up 0 bases and J gave up 2 bases, with 15 bases separating them. CDR1 and CDR2 (germline): MGHDK, SYGVNS. The CDR3 sequence is 17 residues long. The CDR3 loop is CASSEYGPGENTDTQYF. CDR3 bases: TGTGCCAGCAGTGAATACGGGCCAGGGGAAAACACAGATACGCAGTATTTT.

Only one count was recorded for this clone. The chain recombines TRBV4-1 with TRBJ2-1, with a weak D call TRBD1 (6 bases). V lost 4 bases and J 2 bases, leaving 12 bases between the germline ends. Germline V gene lookup returns CDR1 MGHRA and CDR2 YSYEKL. This CDR3 has 15 amino acids. Here the CDR3 reads CASSLSGTTYNEQFF. CDR3 nucleotide sequence: TGCGCCAGCAGCCTCTCCGGGACAACCTACAATGAGCAGTTCTTC.

In its sample, this clone was seen once. The V and J genes are TRBV19 and TRBJ2-7; the match to TRBD2 covers 9 bases. V lost 7 bases and J lost 1; bases outside the gene matches: 8. The CDR3 contains 15 residues. Germline loops: CDR1 LNHDA, CDR2 SQIVND (reference sequence). The CDR3 region is CASKPSGIWSYEQYF. CDR3 nucleotides: TGTGCCAGTAAACCTAGCGGGATCTGGTCCTACGAGCAGTACTTC.

The CDR3 sequence: CASIETGLTDTQYF. In DNA form, the CDR3 reads TGTGCCAGTATAGAGACAGGACTCACAGATACGCAGTATTTT. V usage is TRBV19 and J usage is TRBJ2-3, with a weak D call TRBD1 (6 bases). Per germline, CDR1 LNHDA and CDR2 SQIVND (reference sequence). Trimming left V 7 bases short and J 2 bases short, with 13 bases between. This CDR3 region has 14 residues.

This clone was seen just once. This chain uses TRBV27 with TRBJ2-5; 7 bases match TRBD1. Germline values: CDR1 MNHEY, CDR2 SMNVEV (reference sequence). The CDR3 loop spans 13 amino acids. After removal of 6 bases from V and 2 bases from J, the junction contained 3 bases not matched to a gene. The CDR3 protein is CASSGTDQETQYF. The CDR3 DNA is TGTGCCAGCAGCGGGACAGATCAAGAGACCCAGTACTTC.

A note on this clone: In the same sample, other DNA sequences code for this CDR3. The rearrangement uses TRBV6-5 and TRBJ2-7; 9 positions agree with TRBD2. The CDR3 runs 15 residues. Germline-derived CDR1 and CDR2 are MNHEY and SVGAGI. Unmatched junction bases numbered 5, after V lost 5 bases and J lost 0 bases. CDR3 DNA: TGTGCCAGCAGTAAACGACTAGCGGCCTCCTACGAGCAGTACTTC. It is translated as CASSKRLAASYEQYF.

This clone is termed medium-sized (0.01 to 0.1%). The chain couples TRBV4-3 to TRBJ2-7, with D unresolved. Per germline, CDR1 LGHNA and CDR2 YSLEER. V was clipped by 0 bases and J by 3 bases, with 9 bases between them. There are 14 residues in the CDR3. The CDR3 here is CASSQDRSNYEQYF. The CDR3 DNA reads as TGCGCCAGCAGCCAAGACAGATCGAACTACGAGCAGTACTTC.

With respect to this clone: Different DNA sequences within this sample yield the same CDR3. V and J are TRBV28 and TRBJ1-5, with TRBD1 as a possible D gene (5 bases). Germline V gives CDR1 MDHEN, CDR2 SYDVKM. Deletions cut 2 bases from V and 1 base from J, with 6 bases between. The CDR3 covers 14 residues. The CDR3 sequence: CASSLGGSNQPQHF. Here the CDR3 DNA reads TGTGCCAGCAGTTTAGGGGGGAGCAATCAGCCCCAGCATTTT.

The table lists this clone with a count of one. The chain uses TRBV9 and TRBJ2-3; 8 nucleotides agree with TRBD1. The ends lost 4 bases at V and 0 bases at J; junction bases unmatched: 13. The CDR3 sequence is 18 residues long. From germline, CDR1 is SGDLS and CDR2 YYNGEE. The DNA for the CDR3 is TGTGCCAGCAGCCTACCAGGACAGGGACAGACTAGCACAGATACGCAGTATTTT. Its translation: CASSLPGQGQTSTDTQYF.

V usage is TRBV4-1 and J usage is TRBJ2-1; TRBD2 agrees at 10 bases. Germline lookup yields CDR1 MGHRA and CDR2 YSYEKL. V shed 6 bases, J shed 9 bases, and the junction held 8 bases outside the gene matches. The CDR3 consists of 14 residues. As DNA, the CDR3 is TGCGCCAGCAGAGTAGCGGGAGGCCGCTTTGAGCAGTTCTTC. Amino acids: CASRVAGGRFEQFF.

This sequence joins TRBV7-9 and TRBJ1-5; 9 nucleotides line up with TRBD1. CDR1 is SEHNR and CDR2 is FQNEAQ in the germline V gene (reference sequence). The length of the CDR3 is 16 residues. V was pared by 5 bases and J by 5 bases, with 10 bases of the junction left unmatched. The CDR3 reads CASSGDRDVDDQPQHF. The CDR3 nucleotides read TGTGCCAGCAGCGGGGACAGGGACGTAGACGATCAGCCCCAGCATTTT.

The rearrangement joins TRBV27 to TRBJ2-1, with TRBD2 matching 9 bases. Germline CDR1 MNHEY, CDR2 SMNVEV (reference sequence). J gave up 7 bases and V 5 bases, and 6 bases lay outside the gene matches. CDR3 length: 14 residues. CDR3 DNA sequence: TGTGCCAGCAGTACTAGCGGGCGGGGGAATGAGCAGTTCTTC. Translation gives CASSTSGRGNEQFF.

This clone has a single count. The J gene is TRBJ2-3, the V gene TRBV6-6, with 8 bases identical to TRBD1. Germline V gene lookup returns CDR1 MNHNY and CDR2 SVGAGI (reference sequence). This CDR3 contains 15 residues. V shed 6 bases, J shed 5 bases, and the junction held 10 bases outside the gene matches. CDR3 in amino acids: CASRRDRSRLDTQYF. DNA for the CDR3: TGTGCCAGCAGACGGGACAGGTCAAGGTTAGATACGCAGTATTTT.

The chain links TRBV5-6 to TRBJ2-7; 11 bases line up with TRBD2. From germline, CDR1 is SGHDT and CDR2 YYEEEE. This CDR3 is 16 amino acids long. The V and J ends lost 0 bases and 3 bases, in that order; junction bases with no gene match: 5. CDR3 residues: CASSLGLAGKVYEQYF. CDR3 in DNA: TGTGCCAGCAGCTTGGGACTAGCGGGGAAAGTCTACGAGCAGTACTTC.

This clone was counted a single time. The chain recombines TRBV11-2 with TRBJ2-1; TRBD2 agrees at 12 bases. The J segment lost 6 bases and the V segment lost 4 bases, leaving 4 bases of the junction unmatched. The CDR3 covers 15 residues. Germline assignment: CDR1 SGHAT and CDR2 FQNNGV. DNA of the CDR3: TGTGCCAGCAGCTACCTAGCGGGAGGGCCCAATGAGCAGTTCTTC. Encoded protein: CASSYLAGGPNEQFF.

Note on this clone: The germline gene is not matched at one end of the junction; a read error may be the cause. The chain joins TRBV10-2 to TRBJ2-3; 7 nucleotides line up with TRBD2. This CDR3 is built from 17 residues. Germline V lookup: CDR1 WSHSY, CDR2 SAAADI. CDR3 region: CASTEGRFAGVTDTQYF. The DNA for the CDR3 is TGCGCCAGCACTGAGGGAAGGTTTGCGGGGGTCACAGATACGCAGTATTTT.